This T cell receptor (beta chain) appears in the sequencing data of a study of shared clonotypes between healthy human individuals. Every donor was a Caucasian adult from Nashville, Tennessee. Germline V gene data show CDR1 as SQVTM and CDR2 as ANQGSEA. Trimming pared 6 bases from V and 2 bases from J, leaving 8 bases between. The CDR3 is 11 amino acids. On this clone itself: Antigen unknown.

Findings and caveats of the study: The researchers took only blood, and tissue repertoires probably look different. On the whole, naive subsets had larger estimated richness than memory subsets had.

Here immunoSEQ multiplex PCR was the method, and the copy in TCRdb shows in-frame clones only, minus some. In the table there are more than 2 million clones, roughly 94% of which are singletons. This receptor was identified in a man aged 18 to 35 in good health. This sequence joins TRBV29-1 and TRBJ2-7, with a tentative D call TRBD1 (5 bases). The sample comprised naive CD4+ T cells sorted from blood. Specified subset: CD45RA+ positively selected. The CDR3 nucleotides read TGCAGCGTCCGACAGACCTACGAGCAGTACTTC. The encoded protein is CSVRQTYEQYF.